The clone carrying this T cell receptor (beta chain) was counted once. Patients from Seattle were sampled longitudinally, starting during active infection. As handled by the study authors: Estimation of nucleated cell counts was performed using reference gene primer amplification. The protocol was immunoSEQ multiplex PCR, while the TCRdb copy is restricted to in-frame clones and leaves out a portion. For V, J and clone size, that table is used; D and trimming come from the DNA. Among about 530,000 clones listed, 85% to 90% were seen once. The sample originates from a study of blood T cell repertoires in COVID-19. Study at large: Some COVID-19 samples were acute and others convalescent; all came from the United States, Italy and Spain. In each case, the material was cDNA or gDNA derived from T cells, B-cell-depleted T cells, or PBMCs.

This clonotype was sampled from a woman between 50 and 59 years old with COVID-19, enrolled during active disease. The sequencing sample was made of peripheral blood.

The CDR3 DNA reads TGTGCCAGCACCTTGGGCGGGGGGGCGGATACGCAGTATTTT. This encodes CASTLGGGADTQYF. J is TRBJ2-3 and V is TRBV9; TRBD2 matches 9 bases. This CDR3 is built from 14 residues. Germline CDR1 and CDR2: SGDLS and YYNGEE. The V gene end was trimmed by 6 bases and the J gene end by 6 bases; junction bases not matched to a gene: 8.